One and the same sample provided the 12 T cell receptor beta chains below, sequenced in a study of T cell repertoires in cytomegalovirus infection. For these TCRs, the target antigens are not known. TCRdb independently ran MiXCR on the reads; one entry per CDR3 protein. This sample has a few hundred thousand distinct CDR3 sequences, with roughly 34% found just once. The sequences come from cultured PBMCs, collected from culture after CMV antigen stimulation. The receptors originated from a human donor in good health (CMV status not recorded). Some clones in this sample may be carry-over from other donors' samples.

The chain links TRBV24-1 to TRBJ2-2; D is perhaps TRBD1 (6 bases). CDR1 KGHDR and CDR2 SFDVKD come from the germline V gene. V was trimmed by 0 bases and J by 6 bases, leaving 10 bases between them. The CDR3 consists of 15 residues. The CDR3 coding sequence is TGTGCCACCAGTGATTTGCGTCAGGGGCCCGGGGAGCTGTTTTTT. It translates to CATSDLRQGPGELFF.

This sequence joins TRBV7-8 and TRBJ2-1; 11 positions match TRBD2. CDR1 is SGHVS, CDR2 FQNEAQ, per germline. The V segment lost 4 bases and the J segment 9 bases; nucleotides outside the gene matches: 20. The CDR3 is 19 amino acids. The CDR3 loop is CASSSGPGTSGPQQGEQFF. The DNA of the CDR3 is TGTGCCAGCAGCTCCGGCCCCGGGACTAGCGGACCCCAACAGGGTGAGCAGTTCTTC.

This clonotype has a handful of counts. The chain employs TRBV7-2 and TRBJ2-1; 13 bases are shared with TRBD2. CDR1 and CDR2 from the germline V gene are SGHTA and FQGNSA. The CDR3 totals 17 residues. J lost 5 bases, V lost 4 bases, and 8 bases had no gene match. The CDR3 nucleotides read TGTGCCAGCAGCTCCCGGACTAGCGGGAGTAGAAACAATGAGCAGTTCTTC. Its protein product is CASSSRTSGSRNNEQFF. Together with reference TRBV7-2 and TRBJ2-1, the CDR3 gives the full variable domain: GAGVSQSPSNKVTEKGKDVELRCDPISGHTALYWYRQSLGQGLEFLIYFQGNSAPDKSGLPSDRFSAERTGGSVSTLTIQRTQQEDSAVYLCASSSRTSGSRNNEQFFGPGTRLTVL.

The rearrangement links TRBV25-1 to TRBJ1-2; D perhaps matches TRBD1 (6 bases). The CDR3 has 14 residues. Trimming pared 1 base from V and 5 bases from J, leaving 11 bases between. CDR1 and CDR2 (germline): MGHDK, SYGVNS. In DNA form, the CDR3 reads TGTGCCAGCAGTGAATGGGGGGCGAAGTATGGCTACACCTTC. This gives the protein CASSEWGAKYGYTF.

There are a few counts of this clonotype. The chain links TRBV27 to TRBJ2-1; 11 bases align to TRBD2. CDR1 and CDR2 (germline): MNHEY, SMNVEV (reference sequence). The CDR3 is 18 residues long. V gave up 6 bases and J gave up 5 bases; unmatched junction bases: 15. CDR3 sequence (DNA): TGTGCCAGCAGGCTACTAGCGGGAGTTTTAGTGGGCCACAATGAGCAGTTCTTC. As protein: CASRLLAGVLVGHNEQFF.

The chain couples TRBV29-1 to TRBJ1-1, with 7 bases that match TRBD1. Germline V gene data show CDR1 as SQVTM and CDR2 as ANQGSEA. The J segment lost 10 bases and the V segment lost 3 bases, leaving 11 bases of the junction unmatched. The CDR3 has 13 amino acids. The CDR3 loop reads CSVEVVQGYGAFF. Here the CDR3 DNA reads TGCAGCGTTGAGGTCGTACAGGGGTACGGAGCTTTCTTT.

This clonotype was seen a few times. The genes are TRBV7-9 and TRBJ1-4; D call uncertain. The V and J ends lost 5 bases and 4 bases respectively, with 14 bases between them. The CDR3 runs 15 residues. The V gene's germline CDR1 is SEHNR and CDR2 FQNEAQ (reference sequence). Here the CDR3 DNA reads TGTGCCAGCAGCACCCGGGTGGCCGGTAATGAAAAACTGTTTTTT. Amino acids: CASSTRVAGNEKLFF. Supplemented by reference TRBV7-9 and TRBJ1-4, the full variable domain reads DTGVSQNPRHKITKRGQNVTFRCDPISEHNRLYWYRQTLGQGPEFLTYFQNEAQLEKSRLLSDRFSAERPKGSFSTLEIQRTEQGDSAMYLCASSTRVAGNEKLFFGSGTQLSVL.

The chain employs TRBV6-4 and TRBJ2-3, with D possibly TRBD2 on 6 matching bases. There are 15 residues in the CDR3. Germline V gene lookup returns CDR1 MRHNA and CDR2 SNTAGT. V lost 5 bases and J lost 1, with 13 bases in between. The CDR3 loop is CASSSAGARTDTQYF. The CDR3 DNA is TGTGCCAGCAGTTCAGCGGGCGCACGCACAGATACGCAGTATTTT.

V and J are TRBV28 and TRBJ2-1; no clear D gene. CDR1 MDHEN and CDR2 SYDVKM come from the germline V gene. This CDR3 is 15 amino acids long. V lost 6 bases and J 0 bases, leaving 12 bases between the germline ends. The chain's CDR3 is CASRLDASSYNEQFF. CDR3 DNA: TGTGCCAGCAGATTGGACGCGAGCTCCTACAATGAGCAGTTCTTC.

Only a few counts were recorded for this clonotype. This chain uses TRBV11-3 with TRBJ1-2; D call uncertain. Trimming took 5 bases from V and 0 from J, leaving 7 bases between them. Germline CDR1 SGHNT, CDR2 YENEEA. The CDR3 extends over 13 amino acids. CDR3 residues: CASSRRANYGYTF. For the CDR3, the DNA is TGTGCCAGCAGCCGGCGGGCTAACTATGGCTACACCTTC.

This sequence joins TRBV20-1 and TRBJ2-7; the D is unclear. There are 12 residues in the CDR3. V dropped 6 bases and J dropped 2 bases, with 11 bases sitting between them. In germline, CDR1 is DFQATT, CDR2 SNEGSKA (reference sequence). CDR3 sequence (DNA): TGCAGTGCACCGGGCGAAGCCTACGAGCAGTACTTC. Its protein is CSAPGEAYEQYF.

The chain has TRBV7-2 and TRBJ1-2; D gene unclear. V lost 5 bases and J lost 5, with 9 bases in between. Germline-derived CDR1 and CDR2 are SGHTA and FQGNSA. The CDR3 has 12 residues. DNA of the CDR3: TGTGCCAGCAGCACCCGAGGGTATGGCTACACCTTC. It translates to CASSTRGYGYTF.